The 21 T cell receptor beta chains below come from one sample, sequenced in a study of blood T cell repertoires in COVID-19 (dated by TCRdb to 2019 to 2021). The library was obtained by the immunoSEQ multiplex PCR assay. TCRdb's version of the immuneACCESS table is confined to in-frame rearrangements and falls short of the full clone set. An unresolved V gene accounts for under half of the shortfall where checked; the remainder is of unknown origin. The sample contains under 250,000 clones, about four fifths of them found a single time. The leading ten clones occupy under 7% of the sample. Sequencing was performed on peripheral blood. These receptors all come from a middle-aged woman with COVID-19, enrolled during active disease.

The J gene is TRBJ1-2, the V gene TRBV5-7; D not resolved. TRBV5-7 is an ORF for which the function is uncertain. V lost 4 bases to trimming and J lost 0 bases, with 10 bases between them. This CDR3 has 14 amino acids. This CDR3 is CASSLDAANYGYTF. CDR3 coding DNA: TGTGCCAGCAGCCTGGATGCAGCTAACTATGGCTACACCTTC.

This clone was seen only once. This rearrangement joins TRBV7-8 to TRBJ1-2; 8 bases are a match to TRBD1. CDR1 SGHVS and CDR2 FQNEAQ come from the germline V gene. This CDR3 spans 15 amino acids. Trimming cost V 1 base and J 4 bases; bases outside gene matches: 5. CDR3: CASSLGTGSTYGYTF. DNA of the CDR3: TGTGCCAGCAGCTTAGGGACAGGGAGTACCTATGGCTACACCTTC.

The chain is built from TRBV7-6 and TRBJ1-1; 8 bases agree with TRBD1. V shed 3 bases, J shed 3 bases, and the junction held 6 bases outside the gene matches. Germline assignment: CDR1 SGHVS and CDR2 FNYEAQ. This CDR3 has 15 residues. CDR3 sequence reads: CASSFGQGQDTEAFF. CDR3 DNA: TGTGCCAGCAGCTTCGGACAGGGTCAGGACACTGAAGCTTTCTTT.

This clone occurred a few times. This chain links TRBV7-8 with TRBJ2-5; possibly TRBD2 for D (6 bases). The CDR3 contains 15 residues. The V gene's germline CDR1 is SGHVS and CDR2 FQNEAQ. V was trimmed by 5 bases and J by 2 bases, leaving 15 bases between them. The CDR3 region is CASSLGLRPQETQYF. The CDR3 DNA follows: TGTGCCAGCAGCCTGGGACTTCGTCCACAAGAGACCCAGTACTTC.

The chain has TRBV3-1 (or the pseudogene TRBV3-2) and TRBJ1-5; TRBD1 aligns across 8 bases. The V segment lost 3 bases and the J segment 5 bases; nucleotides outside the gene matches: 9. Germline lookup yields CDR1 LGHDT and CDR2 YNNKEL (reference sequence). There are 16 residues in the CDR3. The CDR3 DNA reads TGTGCCAGCAGCCAGAGGACAGGGAAGTCTCATCAGCCCCAGCATTTT. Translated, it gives CASSQRTGKSHQPQHF.

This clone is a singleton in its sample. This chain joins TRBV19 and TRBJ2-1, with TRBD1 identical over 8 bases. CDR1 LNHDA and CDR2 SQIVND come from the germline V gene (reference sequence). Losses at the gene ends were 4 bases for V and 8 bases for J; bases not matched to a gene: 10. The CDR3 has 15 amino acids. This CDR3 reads CASSNTGGAWDEQFF. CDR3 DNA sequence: TGTGCCAGTAGTAATACAGGGGGAGCTTGGGATGAGCAGTTCTTC. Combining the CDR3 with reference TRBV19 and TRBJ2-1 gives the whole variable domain DGGITQSPKYLFRKEGQNVTLSCEQNLNHDAMYWYRQDPGQGLRLIYYSQIVNDFQKGDIAEGYSVSREKKESFPLTVTSAQKNPTAFYLCASSNTGGAWDEQFFGPGTRLTVL.

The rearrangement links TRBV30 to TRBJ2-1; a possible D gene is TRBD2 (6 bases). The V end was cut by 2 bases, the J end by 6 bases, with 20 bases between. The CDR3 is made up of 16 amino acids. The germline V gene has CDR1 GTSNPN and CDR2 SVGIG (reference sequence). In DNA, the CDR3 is TGTGCCTGGAGTCCGATACTAGCCCCGTTTAGCAATGAGCAGTTCTTC. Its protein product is CAWSPILAPFSNEQFF.

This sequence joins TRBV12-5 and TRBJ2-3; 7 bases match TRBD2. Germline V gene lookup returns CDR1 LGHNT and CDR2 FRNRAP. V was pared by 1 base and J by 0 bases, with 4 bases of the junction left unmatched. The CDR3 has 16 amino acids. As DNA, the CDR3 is TGTGCTAGTGGTTTGGGCCTAGCGGAGAGCACAGATACGCAGTATTTT. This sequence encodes CASGLGLAESTDTQYF. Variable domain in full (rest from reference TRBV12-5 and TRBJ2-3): DARVTQTPRHKVTEMGQEVTMRCQPILGHNTVFWYRQTMMQGLELLAYFRNRAPLDDSGMPKDRFSAEMPDATLATLKIQPSEPRDSAVYFCASGLGLAESTDTQYFGPGTRLTVL.

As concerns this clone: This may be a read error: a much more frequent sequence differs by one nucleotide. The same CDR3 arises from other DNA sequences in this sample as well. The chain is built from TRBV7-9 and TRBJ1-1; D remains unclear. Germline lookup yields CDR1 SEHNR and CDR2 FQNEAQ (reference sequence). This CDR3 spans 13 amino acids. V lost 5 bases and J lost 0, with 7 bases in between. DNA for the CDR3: TGTGCCAGCAGCCGGGTTCTGAACACTGAAGCTTTCTTT. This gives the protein CASSRVLNTEAFF.

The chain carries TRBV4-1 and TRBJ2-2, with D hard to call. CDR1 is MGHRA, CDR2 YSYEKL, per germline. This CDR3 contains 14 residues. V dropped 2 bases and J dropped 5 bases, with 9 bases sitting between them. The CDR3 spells CASSQPAVTGELFF. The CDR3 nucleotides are TGCGCCAGCAGCCAACCGGCGGTTACCGGGGAGCTGTTTTTT.

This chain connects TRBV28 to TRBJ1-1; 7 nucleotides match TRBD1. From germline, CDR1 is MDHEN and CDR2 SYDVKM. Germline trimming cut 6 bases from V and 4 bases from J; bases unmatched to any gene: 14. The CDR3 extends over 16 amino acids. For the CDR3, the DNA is TGTGCCAGCAGCCAAACGACAGGGTATACTGGCACTGAAGCTTTCTTT. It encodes CASSQTTGYTGTEAFF.

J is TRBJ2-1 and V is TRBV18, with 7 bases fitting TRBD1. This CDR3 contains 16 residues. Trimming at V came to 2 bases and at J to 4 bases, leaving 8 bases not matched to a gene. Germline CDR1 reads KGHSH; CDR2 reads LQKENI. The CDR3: CASSPRTGLTYNEQFF. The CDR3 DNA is TGTGCCAGCTCACCAAGGACAGGCCTTACTTACAATGAGCAGTTCTTC.

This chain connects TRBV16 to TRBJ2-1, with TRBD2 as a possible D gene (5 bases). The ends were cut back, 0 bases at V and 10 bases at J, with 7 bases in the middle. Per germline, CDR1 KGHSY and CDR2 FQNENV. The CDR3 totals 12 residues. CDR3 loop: CASSQSREEQFF. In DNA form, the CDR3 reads TGTGCCAGCAGCCAATCCCGGGAAGAGCAGTTCTTC.

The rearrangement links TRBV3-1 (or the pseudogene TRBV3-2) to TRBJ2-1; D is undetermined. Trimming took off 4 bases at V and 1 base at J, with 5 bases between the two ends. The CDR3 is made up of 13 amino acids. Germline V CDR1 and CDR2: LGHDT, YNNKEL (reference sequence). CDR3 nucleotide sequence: TGTGCCAGCAGCCCTCGGTCCTACAATGAGCAGTTCTTC. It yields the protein CASSPRSYNEQFF.

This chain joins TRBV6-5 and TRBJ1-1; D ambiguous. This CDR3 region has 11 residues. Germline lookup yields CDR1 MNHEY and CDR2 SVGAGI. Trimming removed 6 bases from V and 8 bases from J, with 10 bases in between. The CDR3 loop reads CASRNGREAFF. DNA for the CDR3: TGTGCCAGCAGAAACGGGAGAGAAGCTTTCTTT.

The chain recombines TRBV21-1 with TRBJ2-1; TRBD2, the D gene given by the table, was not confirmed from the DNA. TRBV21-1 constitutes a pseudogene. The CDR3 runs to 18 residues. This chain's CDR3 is CASSKKDTSGRPYNEQFF. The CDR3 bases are TGTGCCAGCAGCAAAAAGGATACTAGCGGGAGGCCTTACAATGAGCAGTTCTTC.

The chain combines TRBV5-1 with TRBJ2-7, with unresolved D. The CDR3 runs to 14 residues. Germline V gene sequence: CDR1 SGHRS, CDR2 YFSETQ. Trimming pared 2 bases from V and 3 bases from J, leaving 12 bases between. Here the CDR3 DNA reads TGCGCCAGCAGCTTCCCCTCAGGAAACTACGAGCAGTACTTC. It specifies CASSFPSGNYEQYF.

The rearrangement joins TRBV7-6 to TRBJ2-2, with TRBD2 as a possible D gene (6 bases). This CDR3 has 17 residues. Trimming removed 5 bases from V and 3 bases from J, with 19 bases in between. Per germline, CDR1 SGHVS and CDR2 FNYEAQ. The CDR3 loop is CASSSLGSSGYTGELFF. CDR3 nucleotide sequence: TGTGCCAGCAGCAGCTTAGGTAGTAGCGGTTACACCGGGGAGCTGTTTTTT.

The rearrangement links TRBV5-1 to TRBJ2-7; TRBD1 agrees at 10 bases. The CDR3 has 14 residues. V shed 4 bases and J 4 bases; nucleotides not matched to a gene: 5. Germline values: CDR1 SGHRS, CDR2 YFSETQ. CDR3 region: CASSLRDRGYEQYF. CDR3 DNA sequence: TGCGCCAGCAGCCTCCGGGACAGGGGTTACGAGCAGTACTTC.

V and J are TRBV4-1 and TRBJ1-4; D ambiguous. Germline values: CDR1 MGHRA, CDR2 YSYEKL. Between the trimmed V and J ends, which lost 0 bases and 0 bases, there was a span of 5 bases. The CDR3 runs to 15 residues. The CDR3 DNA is TGCGCCAGCAGCCAAGAGACTGCAACTAATGAAAAACTGTTTTTT. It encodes CASSQETATNEKLFF.

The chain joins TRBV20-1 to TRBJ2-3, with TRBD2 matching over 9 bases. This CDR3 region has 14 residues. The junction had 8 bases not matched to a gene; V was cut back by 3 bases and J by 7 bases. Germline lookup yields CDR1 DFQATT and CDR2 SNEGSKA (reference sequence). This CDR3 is CSASGGSGGYTQYF. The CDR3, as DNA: TGCAGTGCTAGTGGGGGTAGCGGGGGATATACGCAGTATTTT.